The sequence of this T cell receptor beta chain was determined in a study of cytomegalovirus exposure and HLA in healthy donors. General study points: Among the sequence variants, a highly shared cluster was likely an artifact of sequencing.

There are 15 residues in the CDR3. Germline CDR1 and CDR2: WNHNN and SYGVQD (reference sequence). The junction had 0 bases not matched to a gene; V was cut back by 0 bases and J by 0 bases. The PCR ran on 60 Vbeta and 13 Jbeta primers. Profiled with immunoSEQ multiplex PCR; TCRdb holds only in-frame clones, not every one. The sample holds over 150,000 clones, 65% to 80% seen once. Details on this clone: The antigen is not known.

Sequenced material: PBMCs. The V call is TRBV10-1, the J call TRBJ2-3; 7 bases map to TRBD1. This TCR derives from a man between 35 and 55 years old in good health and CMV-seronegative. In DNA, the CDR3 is TGCGCCAGCAGTGAGTCGGGACAGAGCACAGATACGCAGTATTTT. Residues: CASSESGQSTDTQYF.